A single T cell receptor beta chain is shown here with its context. This record comes from a study of control samples from healthy donors and cancer patients. From germline, CDR1 is MGHRA and CDR2 YSYEKL. V lost 3 bases to trimming and J lost 6 bases, with 18 bases between them. There are 17 residues in the CDR3. Produced via immunoSEQ multiplex PCR; TCRdb's table is partial and in-frame only. The sample has around 160,000 clones, 80% to 95% seen once. J is TRBJ1-6 and V is TRBV4-1; D uncertain. Sequenced: blood. The receptor was derived from a man aged 18 to 35 in good health. For the CDR3, the DNA is TGCGCCAGCAGCCAGCATGGCGCAGAAGCACCTAATTCACCCCTCCACTTT. Protein sequence: CASSQHGAEAPNSPLHF.